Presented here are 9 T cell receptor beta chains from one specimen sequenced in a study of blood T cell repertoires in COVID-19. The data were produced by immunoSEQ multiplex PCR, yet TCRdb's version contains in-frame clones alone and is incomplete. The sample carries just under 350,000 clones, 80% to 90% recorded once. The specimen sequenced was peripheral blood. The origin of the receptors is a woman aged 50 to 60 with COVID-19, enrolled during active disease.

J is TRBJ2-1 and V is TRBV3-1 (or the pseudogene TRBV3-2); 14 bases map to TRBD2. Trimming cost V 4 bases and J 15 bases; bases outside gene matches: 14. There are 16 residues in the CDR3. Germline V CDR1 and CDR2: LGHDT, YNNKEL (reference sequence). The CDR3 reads CASSPGTSGSGGVRFF. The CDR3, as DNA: TGTGCCAGCAGCCCTGGGACTAGCGGGAGTGGCGGGGTGAGGTTCTTC.

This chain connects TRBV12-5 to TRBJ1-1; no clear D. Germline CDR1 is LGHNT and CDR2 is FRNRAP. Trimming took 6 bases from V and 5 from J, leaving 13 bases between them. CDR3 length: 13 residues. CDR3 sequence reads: CASGSNGGTEAFF. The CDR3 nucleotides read TGTGCTAGTGGCTCAAACGGAGGTACTGAAGCTTTCTTT.

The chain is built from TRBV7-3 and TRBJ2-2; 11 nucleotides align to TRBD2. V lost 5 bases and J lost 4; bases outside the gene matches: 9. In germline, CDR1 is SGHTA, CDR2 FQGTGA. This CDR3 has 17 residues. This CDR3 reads CASSRGGSGRATGELFF. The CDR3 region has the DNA TGTGCCAGCAGCCGAGGTGGTAGCGGGAGGGCCACCGGGGAGCTGTTTTTT.

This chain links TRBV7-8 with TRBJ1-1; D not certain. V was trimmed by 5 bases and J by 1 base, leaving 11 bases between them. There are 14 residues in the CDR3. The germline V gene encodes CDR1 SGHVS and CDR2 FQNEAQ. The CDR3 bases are TGTGCCAGCAGCCAGGTCCGAGGGAACACTGAAGCTTTCTTT. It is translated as CASSQVRGNTEAFF. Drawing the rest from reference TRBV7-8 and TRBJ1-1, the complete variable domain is GAGVSQSPRYKVAKRGQDVALRCDPISGHVSLFWYQQALGQGPEFLTYFQNEAQLDKSGLPSDRFFAERPEGSVSTLKIQRTQQEDSAVYLCASSQVRGNTEAFFGQGTRLTVV.

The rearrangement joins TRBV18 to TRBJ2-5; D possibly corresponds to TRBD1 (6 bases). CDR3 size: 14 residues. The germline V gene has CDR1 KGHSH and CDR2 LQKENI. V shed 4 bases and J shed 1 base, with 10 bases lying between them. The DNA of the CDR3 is TGTGCCAGCTCACTGGGACACCTCCAAGAGACCCAGTACTTC. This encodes CASSLGHLQETQYF.

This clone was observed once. The chain's CDR3 is CASRVLAGGPGQFF. As DNA, the CDR3 is TGTGCCAGCAGGGTACTAGCGGGAGGGCCCGGGCAGTTCTTC. The rearrangement joins TRBV7-9 to TRBJ2-1, with 13 bases matching TRBD2. V gave up 6 bases and J gave up 12 bases; unmatched junction bases: 8. This CDR3 spans 14 amino acids. CDR1 is SEHNR and CDR2 is FQNEAQ in the germline V gene (reference sequence).

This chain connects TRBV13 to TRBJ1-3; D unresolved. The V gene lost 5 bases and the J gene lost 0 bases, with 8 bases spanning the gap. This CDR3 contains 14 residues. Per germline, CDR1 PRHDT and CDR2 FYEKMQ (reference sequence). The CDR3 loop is CASSAADSGNTIYF. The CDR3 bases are TGTGCCAGCAGCGCGGCTGACTCTGGAAACACCATATATTTT.

The CDR3 region has the DNA TGTGCCACCTCAGGGACTAGCGGGAGGTACCAAGAGACCCAGTACTTC. Amino acids: CATSGTSGRYQETQYF. The chain carries TRBV30 and TRBJ2-5; 15 bases map to TRBD2. The CDR3 has 16 residues. Germline CDR1 GTSNPN, CDR2 SVGIG (reference sequence). The J segment lost 0 bases and the V segment lost 8 bases, leaving 7 bases of the junction unmatched.

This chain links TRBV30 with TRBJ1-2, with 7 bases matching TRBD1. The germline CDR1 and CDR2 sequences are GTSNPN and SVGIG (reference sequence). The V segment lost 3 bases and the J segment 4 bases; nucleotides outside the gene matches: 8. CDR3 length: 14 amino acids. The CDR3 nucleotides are TGTGCCTGGAGCGATGACAGGGTGAGCTATGGCTACACCTTC. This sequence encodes CAWSDDRVSYGYTF.